Below are 23 T cell receptor beta chains sequenced from a single sample in a study of blood T cell repertoires in COVID-19. Assay: immunoSEQ multiplex PCR; the TCRdb copy retains only in-frame clones and omits some. The sample contains some 140,000 clones, around 85% of which appear only once. The specimen sequenced was peripheral blood. These receptor sequences come from a human donor in a cohort sampled during active COVID-19.

V usage is TRBV5-1 and J usage is TRBJ2-1, with D uncertain. V lost 0 bases and J 8 bases, leaving 3 bases between the germline ends. Germline-derived CDR1 and CDR2 are SGHRS and YFSETQ. The CDR3 spans 11 residues. Here the CDR3 reads CASSLADEQFF. The CDR3 bases are TGCGCCAGCAGCTTGGCGGATGAGCAGTTCTTC. Using reference TRBV5-1 and TRBJ2-1 for the parts outside the CDR3, the full variable domain is KAGVTQTPRYLIKTRGQQVTLSCSPISGHRSVSWYQQTPGQGLQFLFEYFSETQRNKGNFPGRFSGRQFSNSRSEMNVSTLELGDSALYLCASSLADEQFFGPGTRLTVL.

The chain joins TRBV27 to TRBJ1-5, with 7 nucleotides matching TRBD1. The V gene's germline CDR1 is MNHEY and CDR2 SMNVEV (reference sequence). This CDR3 region has 14 residues. With V trimmed by 5 bases and J by 6 bases, 7 bases remained unmatched. CDR3 sequence (DNA): TGTGCCAGCAGTCTCCGGACAGGCCTTCAGCCCCAGCATTTT. As protein: CASSLRTGLQPQHF.

The chain combines TRBV3-1 (or the pseudogene TRBV3-2) with TRBJ1-3; D is undetermined. V was shortened by 0 bases and J by 4 bases, with 16 bases between the two germline ends. The CDR3 extends over 17 amino acids. The germline V gene encodes CDR1 LGHDT and CDR2 YNNKEL (reference sequence). The CDR3 DNA reads as TGTGCCAGCAGCCAAGATCGGGGTTTCCAGCCCGGAAACACCATATATTTT. Translation gives CASSQDRGFQPGNTIYF.

This sequence joins TRBV7-2 and TRBJ2-7, with 8 nucleotides matching TRBD1. Looked up from germline, CDR1 is SGHTA and CDR2 is FQGNSA. J was trimmed by 2 bases and V by 4 bases; bases with no gene match: 4. The CDR3 totals 14 residues. CDR3 nucleotides: TGTGCCAGCAGCTCGACAGGGGACCCCTACGAGCAGTACTTC. Protein product: CASSSTGDPYEQYF. The full variable domain, its missing parts supplied by reference TRBV7-2 and TRBJ2-7, is GAGVSQSPSNKVTEKGKDVELRCDPISGHTALYWYRQSLGQGLEFLIYFQGNSAPDKSGLPSDRFSAERTGGSVSTLTIQRTQQEDSAVYLCASSSTGDPYEQYFGPGTRLTVT.

The V call is TRBV13, the J call TRBJ1-2; 10 nucleotides align to TRBD1. Germline V gene lookup returns CDR1 PRHDT and CDR2 FYEKMQ (reference sequence). CDR3 size: 17 residues. The trim removed 5 bases at V and 4 bases at J, leaving 13 bases unmatched. The CDR3 region has the DNA TGTGCCAGCAGCCTTGACAGGGGGCCGCCACTCCTCTATGGCTACACCTTC. This sequence encodes CASSLDRGPPLLYGYTF.

The chain combines TRBV5-5 with TRBJ2-1; 8 positions match TRBD1. Germline V lookup: CDR1 SGHKS, CDR2 YYEKEE (reference sequence). V was pared by 0 bases and J by 4 bases, with 6 bases of the junction left unmatched. The CDR3 contains 16 residues. CDR3 DNA sequence: TGTGCCAGCAGCTTGGGGACAGGGTTAGCGTACAATGAGCAGTTCTTC. It translates to CASSLGTGLAYNEQFF. Full variable domain (missing parts from reference TRBV5-5 and TRBJ2-1): DAGVTQSPTHLIKTRGQQVTLRCSPISGHKSVSWYQQVLGQGPQFIFQYYEKEERGRGNFPDRFSARQFPNYSSELNVNALLLGDSALYLCASSLGTGLAYNEQFFGPGTRLTVL.

The V call is TRBV25-1, the J call TRBJ2-1, with TRBD2 identical over 13 bases. Germline loops: CDR1 MGHDK, CDR2 SYGVNS. The CDR3 sequence is 17 residues long. V was clipped by 4 bases and J by 4 bases; unmatched bases: 7. The CDR3 protein is CASSASLLAGGYNEQFF. The CDR3 DNA is TGTGCCAGCAGTGCAAGCCTACTAGCGGGAGGGTACAATGAGCAGTTCTTC.

The J gene is TRBJ2-7, the V gene TRBV18; weak D call: TRBD1 (5 bases). The CDR3 covers 13 residues. Germline V gene sequence: CDR1 KGHSH, CDR2 LQKENI. Trimming removed 4 bases from V and 5 bases from J, with 12 bases in between. The CDR3 DNA follows: TGTGCCAGCTCACGAACAGGACGTAACGAGCAGTACTTC. As protein: CASSRTGRNEQYF.

The V call is TRBV9, the J call TRBJ1-1; maybe TRBD1 (5 bases). The germline V gene has CDR1 SGDLS and CDR2 YYNGEE. Between the trimmed V and J ends, which lost 3 bases and 7 bases, there was a span of 16 bases. The CDR3 consists of 14 residues. The CDR3 is CASSETPLGGEAFF. DNA of the CDR3: TGTGCCAGCAGCGAGACCCCTCTCGGGGGTGAAGCTTTCTTT.

A single count supports this clone. The rearrangement links TRBV9 to TRBJ2-1, with 7 bases matching TRBD2. The junction had 9 bases not matched to a gene; V was cut back by 5 bases and J by 4 bases. The CDR3 is 15 residues long. Germline V gene data show CDR1 as SGDLS and CDR2 as YYNGEE. The CDR3 nucleotides are TGTGCCAGCAGTGAGGCGGGAGCTAGGTACAATGAGCAGTTCTTC. Amino acid sequence: CASSEAGARYNEQFF.

This clone was counted a single time. The CDR3: CASSYGDMNTEAFF. The CDR3 DNA reads as TGTGCCAGCAGTTACGGGGACATGAACACTGAAGCTTTCTTT. The rearrangement links TRBV6-5 to TRBJ1-1, with D possibly TRBD1 on 6 matching bases. Germline V CDR1 and CDR2: MNHEY, SVGAGI. This CDR3 comprises 14 residues. V lost 2 bases and J lost 0, with 7 bases in between.

The chain joins TRBV28 to TRBJ1-1, with 7 nucleotides matching TRBD1. CDR1 is MDHEN, CDR2 SYDVKM, per germline. The CDR3 runs 11 residues. The trim removed 6 bases at V and 5 bases at J, leaving 0 bases unmatched. The CDR3 loop reads CASRTGTEAFF. The CDR3 DNA is TGTGCCAGCAGGACAGGGACTGAAGCTTTCTTT.

This rearrangement joins TRBV20-1 to TRBJ1-1, with D possibly matching TRBD1 (6 bases). Trimming removed 3 bases from V and 6 bases from J, with 20 bases in between. The germline V gene has CDR1 DFQATT and CDR2 SNEGSKA (reference sequence). The CDR3 is made up of 15 amino acids. CDR3 sequence reads: CSASLSGGRFAEAFF. Here the CDR3 DNA reads TGCAGTGCTAGTCTCTCGGGGGGCAGGTTCGCTGAAGCTTTCTTT.

The chain carries TRBV9 and TRBJ2-3; TRBD2 matches at 9 bases. Per the germline V gene, CDR1 is SGDLS and CDR2 is YYNGEE. Trimming removed 0 bases from V and 4 bases from J; junction bases left unmatched: 9. The CDR3 is 17 amino acids. The CDR3: CASSVAGAGGLPDTQYF. In nucleotides, the CDR3 is TGTGCCAGCAGCGTAGCGGGGGCGGGGGGGCTCCCAGATACGCAGTATTTT.

CDR3 in amino acids: CASSYSGSGGYTF. The DNA for the CDR3 is TGTGCCAGCAGTTACTCGGGGAGCGGCGGCTACACCTTC. The chain has TRBV6-5 and TRBJ1-2; D not certain. V was cut by 0 bases and J by 8 bases, with 10 bases left in between. The length of the CDR3 is 13 residues. Germline V gives CDR1 MNHEY, CDR2 SVGAGI.

V usage is TRBV5-1 and J usage is TRBJ2-3, with D perhaps matching TRBD2 (7 bases). The germline V gene encodes CDR1 SGHRS and CDR2 YFSETQ. The germline V and J ends were trimmed by 0 bases and 6 bases, with 20 bases remaining between them. The CDR3 covers 17 residues. This chain's CDR3 is CASSLGGGGGAIDTQYF. The CDR3 DNA reads as TGCGCCAGCAGCTTGGGAGGTGGTGGGGGGGCCATCGATACGCAGTATTTT.

To note about this clone: The identical CDR3 is also encoded by other nucleotide sequences in the sample. The chain combines TRBV7-9 with TRBJ2-3, with D uncertain. CDR1 and CDR2 from the germline V gene are SEHNR and FQNEAQ (reference sequence). The V gene lost 2 bases and the J gene lost 0 bases, with 6 bases spanning the gap. CDR3 length equals 14 residues. In nucleotides, the CDR3 is TGTGCCAGCAGCTTAACGACTAGCACAGATACGCAGTATTTT. Its translation is CASSLTTSTDTQYF.

The chain couples TRBV3-1 (or the pseudogene TRBV3-2) to TRBJ2-1; D call uncertain. The length of the CDR3 is 11 residues. Germline-derived CDR1 and CDR2 are LGHDT and YNNKEL (reference sequence). Trimming left V 5 bases short and J 9 bases short, with 8 bases between. The CDR3 protein is CASSAPGEQFF. CDR3 in DNA: TGTGCCAGCAGCGCCCCCGGTGAGCAGTTCTTC.

The genes are TRBV11-2 and TRBJ1-3; D unresolved. CDR3 size: 12 residues. V lost 11 bases and J lost 8, with 16 bases in between. From germline, CDR1 is SGHAT and CDR2 FQNNGV. The CDR3: CAWEEPRDTIYF. For the CDR3, the DNA is TGTGCCTGGGAAGAGCCGCGGGACACCATATATTTT.

This clone was seen a handful of times. The chain is built from TRBV5-1 and TRBJ2-2; D is possibly TRBD2 (6 bases). The germline gives CDR1 SGHRS, CDR2 YFSETQ. The CDR3 is 17 residues long. V dropped 0 bases and J dropped 2 bases, with 14 bases sitting between them. The CDR3 region is CASSLAGGVGNTGELFF. As DNA, the CDR3 is TGCGCCAGCAGCTTGGCCGGAGGGGTTGGAAACACCGGGGAGCTGTTTTTT.

The V gene is TRBV27, the J gene TRBJ1-2; 8 nucleotides line up with TRBD1. This CDR3 is 15 amino acids long. With V trimmed by 5 bases and J by 3 bases, 8 bases remained unmatched. Germline V lookup: CDR1 MNHEY, CDR2 SMNVEV (reference sequence). CDR3 DNA: TGTGCCAGCAGTCCCCGACAGGGGAGCTACTATGGCTACACCTTC. As protein: CASSPRQGSYYGYTF.

The chain employs TRBV4-1 and TRBJ2-3; 9 nucleotides align to TRBD2. With V trimmed by 1 base and J by 2 bases, 7 bases remained unmatched. Germline CDR1 reads MGHRA; CDR2 reads YSYEKL. This CDR3 region has 17 residues. CDR3 nucleotide sequence: TGCGCCAGCAGCCAAGGACCGACTAGCGGCTACACAGATACGCAGTATTTT. Encoded protein: CASSQGPTSGYTDTQYF.

The chain combines TRBV3-1 (or the pseudogene TRBV3-2) with TRBJ2-2, with D possibly matching TRBD2 (5 bases). Germline V gene lookup returns CDR1 LGHDT and CDR2 YNNKEL (reference sequence). V lost 1 base to trimming and J lost 3 bases, with 15 bases between them. The CDR3 extends over 17 amino acids. The chain's CDR3 is CASSQVPGRLDTGELFF. The CDR3 nucleotides read TGTGCCAGCAGCCAAGTCCCGGGAAGGTTGGACACCGGGGAGCTGTTTTTT.